Shown below are 25 T cell receptor beta chains from a single sample sequenced in a study of T cell repertoires in cytomegalovirus infection. These receptors' targets are unknown. Each CDR3 protein gets one entry after TCRdb re-called the reads with MiXCR. Of under 70,000 distinct CDR3 sequences in the sample, more than 25% are singletons; the top ten hold about 73%. Sequenced sample: PBMCs, sequenced either directly or after in vitro stimulation (not recorded which). These receptors were collected from a human donor in good health (CMV status not recorded). Some clones in this sample may be carry-over from other donors' samples.

In its sample, this clonotype was seen a few times. The rearrangement joins TRBV27 to TRBJ1-1, with D possibly TRBD1 on 6 matching bases. Germline V gene lookup returns CDR1 MNHEY and CDR2 SMNVEV (reference sequence). The CDR3 spans 12 residues. V lost 6 bases and J 5 bases, leaving 10 bases between the germline ends. CDR3 DNA: TGTGCCAGCAGGGGGGCGGGGACTGAAGCTTTCTTT. It specifies CASRGAGTEAFF.

This clonotype turned up a few times. The chain employs TRBV20-1 and TRBJ2-7; either TRBD1 or TRBD2 may supply D (6 bases each). Trimming took 7 bases from V and 2 from J, leaving 9 bases between them. The germline CDR1 and CDR2 sequences are DFQATT and SNEGSKA (reference sequence). The CDR3 has 11 amino acids. The CDR3 here is CSGRGAYEQYF. The CDR3 DNA follows: TGCAGTGGAAGGGGGGCCTACGAGCAGTACTTC.

With respect to this clonotype: A junction boundary mismatches the germline segment, possibly from a read error. The chain carries TRBV2 and TRBJ1-3, with D unresolved. CDR1 and CDR2 (germline): SNHLY, FYNNEI. This CDR3 comprises 13 residues. CDR3 in DNA: TGCCTTCGAAGAGGAGACTCTGGAAACACCATATATTTT. This gives the protein CLRRGDSGNTIYF. The whole variable domain, filled in from reference TRBV2 and TRBJ1-3, reads EPEVTQTPSHQVTQMGQEVILRCVPISNHLYFYWYRQILGQKVEFLVSFYNNEISEKSEIFDDQFSVERPDGSNFTLKIRSTKLEDSAMYFCLRRGDSGNTIYFGEGSWLTVV.

The chain joins TRBV29-1 to TRBJ1-1; 7 bases are shared with TRBD1. Germline values: CDR1 SQVTM, CDR2 ANQGSEA. The CDR3 has 12 residues. V was clipped by 1 base and J by 5 bases; unmatched bases: 1. CDR3 in amino acids: CSVEAGGTEAFF. CDR3 DNA: TGCAGCGTTGAAGCAGGGGGGACTGAAGCTTTCTTT.

A remark on this clonotype: A much bigger clone sits one base away, suggesting this may be a read error. The chain is built from TRBV7-2 and TRBJ2-7; no reliable D call. CDR1 is SGHTA, CDR2 FQGNSA, per germline. Trimming shortened V by 1 base and J by 3 bases, and 13 bases separated the two germline ends. This CDR3 is 15 amino acids long. The CDR3 sequence is CASSLVGLEVYEQYF. CDR3 nucleotides: TGTGCCAGCAGCTTAGTGGGCCTCGAGGTCTACGAGCAGTACTTC.

The rearrangement links TRBV7-2 to TRBJ1-5; D is ambiguous. Germline assignment: CDR1 SGHTA and CDR2 FQGNSA. The CDR3 totals 15 residues. Deletions cut 2 bases from V and 0 bases from J, with 8 bases between. For the CDR3, the DNA is TGTGCCAGCAGCTTACAGGCAGATAGCAATCAGCCCCAGCATTTT. This translates into CASSLQADSNQPQHF.

This clonotype has a handful of counts. V and J are TRBV12-3 or TRBV12-4 and TRBJ1-1; possibly TRBD1 for D (5 bases). The length of the CDR3 is 11 residues. The germline V and J ends were trimmed by 5 bases and 8 bases, with 9 bases remaining between them. The CDR3 loop is CASSRQLEAFF. In DNA form, the CDR3 reads TGTGCCAGCAGTCGACAGTTAGAAGCTTTCTTT.

V gene TRBV6-5 combines with J gene TRBJ2-3, with no clear D. Germline lookup yields CDR1 MNHEY and CDR2 SVGAGI. The CDR3 sequence is 15 residues long. V was trimmed by 4 bases and J by 6 bases, leaving 17 bases between them. The CDR3 coding sequence is TGTGCCAGCAGTTCCCCGACCGAGGCGAGGGATACGCAGTATTTT. This encodes CASSSPTEARDTQYF.

The chain recombines TRBV6-6 with TRBJ1-2; the D is unclear. In germline, CDR1 is MNHNY, CDR2 SVGAGI (reference sequence). There are 12 residues in the CDR3. V was clipped by 8 bases and J by 2 bases, with 9 bases between them. Written as DNA, the CDR3 is TGTGCCAGCCGCAGTTACAACTATGGCTACACCTTC. Amino acids: CASRSYNYGYTF.

This clonotype was seen only a few times. This sequence joins TRBV12-3 or TRBV12-4 and TRBJ1-5, with 8 nucleotides matching TRBD1. The CDR3 has 15 amino acids. The V segment lost 2 bases and the J segment 7 bases; nucleotides outside the gene matches: 7. The CDR3 bases are TGTGCCAGCAGTTTAACCCGGACAGGGAACCAGCCCCAGCATTTT. It codes for CASSLTRTGNQPQHF.

V gene TRBV6-5 combines with J gene TRBJ2-5; D possibly uses TRBD1 or TRBD2 (5 bases each). The CDR3 covers 15 residues. Deletions cut 8 bases from V and 2 bases from J, with 18 bases between. Germline V gives CDR1 MNHEY, CDR2 SVGAGI. The CDR3 region is CASRPGPRFQETQYF. CDR3 DNA: TGTGCCAGCCGTCCGGGGCCAAGATTTCAAGAGACCCAGTACTTC.

The chain employs TRBV11-2 and TRBJ2-5; D unclear. The CDR3 runs to 13 residues. Germline V gives CDR1 SGHAT, CDR2 FQNNGV. The V end lost 9 bases, the J end lost 7 bases, and 18 bases lay between the germline ends. In DNA form, the CDR3 reads TGTGCCAGTAGGAGCCTCCTCTTAGGGACCCAGTACTTC. Protein sequence: CASRSLLLGTQYF.

The table lists this clonotype with a few counts. The chain recombines TRBV12-3 or TRBV12-4 with TRBJ2-1, with D unclear. The CDR3 runs 12 residues. V was shortened by 6 bases and J by 4 bases, with 7 bases between the two germline ends. The CDR3 region has the DNA TGTGCCAGCAGACAACAGTACAATGAGCAGTTCTTC. This encodes CASRQQYNEQFF.

This clonotype was counted at least ten times. The chain links TRBV7-2 to TRBJ2-2, with D perhaps matching TRBD1 (6 bases). There are 14 residues in the CDR3. Germline CDR1 is SGHTA and CDR2 is FQGNSA. V lost 6 bases and J 2 bases, leaving 10 bases between the germline ends. The CDR3 DNA sequence: TGTGCCAGCAGACGGACAGTTAACACCGGGGAGCTGTTTTTT. This codes for CASRRTVNTGELFF.

This clonotype was seen ten or more times. This chain joins TRBV7-2 and TRBJ1-5, with TRBD1 as a possible D gene (5 bases). This CDR3 is 13 amino acids long. Between the trimmed V and J ends, which lost 5 bases and 6 bases, there was a span of 11 bases. Germline lookup yields CDR1 SGHTA and CDR2 FQGNSA. The CDR3 reads CASSTGTLQPQHF. The CDR3 bases are TGTGCCAGCAGCACCGGGACCCTTCAGCCCCAGCATTTT.

This clonotype occurred many times. The V gene is TRBV28, the J gene TRBJ2-3, with D possibly being TRBD1 (6 bases). This CDR3 is built from 15 residues. Germline CDR1 and CDR2: MDHEN and SYDVKM. Trimming cost V 6 bases and J 3 bases, with 16 bases left between them. The CDR3 nucleotides are TGTGCCAGCAGGCAAGGGGGTGGAGGTACAGATACGCAGTATTTT. This encodes CASRQGGGGTDTQYF.

The V and J genes are TRBV20-1 and TRBJ1-2, with D possibly TRBD1 on 6 matching bases. Trimming left V 0 bases short and J 4 bases short, with 12 bases between. Germline values: CDR1 DFQATT, CDR2 SNEGSKA (reference sequence). The CDR3 consists of 14 residues. The CDR3 protein is CSARDQDRGYGYTF. The CDR3 DNA is TGCAGTGCTAGAGATCAGGACAGAGGCTATGGCTACACCTTC.

The genes are TRBV5-4 and TRBJ2-5; D unresolved. Germline lookup yields CDR1 SGHNT and CDR2 YYREEE (reference sequence). The CDR3 is 13 residues long. Trimming stripped 0 bases from V and 3 bases from J, with 6 bases between. The CDR3, as DNA: TGTGCCAGCAGCTTGGGGCAGAAAGAGACCCAGTACTTC. It codes for CASSLGQKETQYF.

This chain joins TRBV20-1 and TRBJ1-2; TRBD1 agrees at 8 bases. This CDR3 contains 14 residues. Looked up from germline, CDR1 is DFQATT and CDR2 is SNEGSKA (reference sequence). Trimming took 6 bases from V and 7 from J; bases not matched to a gene: 13. CDR3 in amino acids: CSATMDREGGGYTF. The CDR3 coding sequence is TGCAGTGCAACCATGGACAGGGAGGGAGGTGGCTACACCTTC.

This clonotype was seen a handful of times. The V call is TRBV7-8, the J call TRBJ2-5, with no clear D. Germline CDR1 SGHVS, CDR2 FQNEAQ. The CDR3 is made up of 16 amino acids. The V and J ends lost 1 base and 5 bases respectively, with 17 bases between them. The CDR3 sequence is CASSLVHSIGAETQYF. The CDR3 bases are TGTGCCAGCAGCTTAGTGCACAGTATCGGCGCCGAGACCCAGTACTTC.

The genes are TRBV24-1 and TRBJ2-3, with 11 bases identical to TRBD2. The ends lost 4 bases at V and 5 bases at J; junction bases unmatched: 7. Germline V CDR1 and CDR2: KGHDR, SFDVKD. There are 16 residues in the CDR3. CDR3 sequence: CATSDPLAGVIDTQYF. The CDR3 DNA reads as TGTGCCACCAGTGACCCACTAGCGGGGGTTATAGATACGCAGTATTTT.

A note on this clonotype: Being one base from a much bigger clone, this may be a read error. This chain joins TRBV7-2 and TRBJ2-2; the match to TRBD2 covers 9 bases. Trimming at V came to 6 bases and at J to 4 bases, leaving 12 bases not matched to a gene. CDR3 size: 17 residues. The germline CDR1 and CDR2 sequences are SGHTA and FQGNSA. The chain's CDR3 is CASRSPRREGPTGELFF. In DNA, the CDR3 is TGTGCCAGCAGGTCCCCCCGGCGGGAGGGCCCCACCGGGGAGCTGTTTTTT.

This chain joins TRBV6-4 and TRBJ1-5, with 12 bases that match TRBD1. Germline V gives CDR1 MRHNA, CDR2 SNTAGT. The CDR3 covers 17 residues. Trimming at V came to 4 bases and at J to 3 bases, leaving 7 bases not matched to a gene. The CDR3 sequence: CASSVAGTGGINQPQHF. The CDR3 nucleotides are TGTGCCAGCAGTGTAGCCGGGACAGGGGGCATCAATCAGCCCCAGCATTTT.

This chain links TRBV6-5 with TRBJ1-6; D unresolved. The CDR3 consists of 13 residues. V was trimmed by 10 bases and J by 6 bases, leaving 13 bases between them. Germline CDR1 MNHEY, CDR2 SVGAGI. CDR3 coding DNA: TGTGCCACGACGCGGGCCACTAATTCACCCCTCCACTTT. This gives the protein CATTRATNSPLHF.

V gene TRBV6-4 combines with J gene TRBJ2-7; 13 positions agree with TRBD2. The V gene's germline CDR1 is MRHNA and CDR2 SNTAGT. V was pared by 6 bases and J by 0 bases, with 2 bases of the junction left unmatched. The CDR3 sequence is 15 residues long. CDR3 sequence reads: CASSRLAGGSYEQYF. The CDR3 DNA follows: TGTGCCAGCAGCAGACTAGCGGGAGGCTCCTACGAGCAGTACTTC.